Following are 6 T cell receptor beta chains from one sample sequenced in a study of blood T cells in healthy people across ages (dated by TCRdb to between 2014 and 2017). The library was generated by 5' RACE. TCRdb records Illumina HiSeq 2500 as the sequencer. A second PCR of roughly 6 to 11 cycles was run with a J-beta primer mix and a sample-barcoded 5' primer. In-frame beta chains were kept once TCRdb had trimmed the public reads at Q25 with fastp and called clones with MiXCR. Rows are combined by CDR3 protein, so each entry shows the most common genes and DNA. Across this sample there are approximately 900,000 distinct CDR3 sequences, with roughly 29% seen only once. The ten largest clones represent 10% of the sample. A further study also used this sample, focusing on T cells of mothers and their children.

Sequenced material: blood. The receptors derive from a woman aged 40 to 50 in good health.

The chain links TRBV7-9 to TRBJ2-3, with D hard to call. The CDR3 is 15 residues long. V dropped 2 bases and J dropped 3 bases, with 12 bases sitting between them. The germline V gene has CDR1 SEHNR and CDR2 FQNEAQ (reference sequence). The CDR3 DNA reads TGTGCCAGCAGCTTAAAAGGACGGAGTACAGATACGCAGTATTTT. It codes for CASSLKGRSTDTQYF. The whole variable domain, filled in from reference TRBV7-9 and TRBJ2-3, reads DTGVSQNPRHKITKRGQNVTFRCDPISEHNRLYWYRQTLGQGPEFLTYFQNEAQLEKSRLLSDRFSAERPKGSFSTLEIQRTEQGDSAMYLCASSLKGRSTDTQYFGPGTRLTVL.

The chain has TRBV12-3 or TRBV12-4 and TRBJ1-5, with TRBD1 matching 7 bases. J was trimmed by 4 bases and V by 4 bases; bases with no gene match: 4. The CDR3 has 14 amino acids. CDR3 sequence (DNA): TGTGCCAGCAGTTATGGCAGGGGGAATCAGCCCCAGCATTTT. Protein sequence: CASSYGRGNQPQHF.

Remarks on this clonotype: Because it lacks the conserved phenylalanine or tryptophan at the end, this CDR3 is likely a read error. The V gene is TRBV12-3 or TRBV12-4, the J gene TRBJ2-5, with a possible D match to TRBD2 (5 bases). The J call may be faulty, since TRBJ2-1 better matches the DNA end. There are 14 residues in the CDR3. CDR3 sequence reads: CASSFGIAQETQFV. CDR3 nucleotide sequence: TGTGCCAGCAGTTTCGGGATCGCCCAAGAGACCCAGTTCGTC.

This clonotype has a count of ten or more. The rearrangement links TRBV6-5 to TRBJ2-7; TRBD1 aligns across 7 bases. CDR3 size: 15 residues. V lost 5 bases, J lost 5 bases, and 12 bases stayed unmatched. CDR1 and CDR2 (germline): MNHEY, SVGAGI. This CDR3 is CASSPTTGSVDEQYF. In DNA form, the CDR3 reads TGTGCCAGCAGTCCCACGACAGGGAGTGTGGACGAGCAGTACTTC.

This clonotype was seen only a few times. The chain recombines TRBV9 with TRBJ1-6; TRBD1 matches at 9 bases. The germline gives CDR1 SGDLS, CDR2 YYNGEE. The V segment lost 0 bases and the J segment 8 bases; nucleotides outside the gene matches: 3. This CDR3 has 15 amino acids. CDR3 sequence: CASSVGRTGDSPLHF. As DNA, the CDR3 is TGTGCCAGCAGCGTAGGTAGGACAGGGGATTCACCCCTCCACTTT.

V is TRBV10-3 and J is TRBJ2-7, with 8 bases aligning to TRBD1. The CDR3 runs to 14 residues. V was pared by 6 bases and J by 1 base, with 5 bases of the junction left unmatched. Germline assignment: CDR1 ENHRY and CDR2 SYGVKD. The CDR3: CAIRPGQASYEQYF. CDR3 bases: TGTGCCATCAGGCCGGGACAGGCATCCTACGAGCAGTACTTC.